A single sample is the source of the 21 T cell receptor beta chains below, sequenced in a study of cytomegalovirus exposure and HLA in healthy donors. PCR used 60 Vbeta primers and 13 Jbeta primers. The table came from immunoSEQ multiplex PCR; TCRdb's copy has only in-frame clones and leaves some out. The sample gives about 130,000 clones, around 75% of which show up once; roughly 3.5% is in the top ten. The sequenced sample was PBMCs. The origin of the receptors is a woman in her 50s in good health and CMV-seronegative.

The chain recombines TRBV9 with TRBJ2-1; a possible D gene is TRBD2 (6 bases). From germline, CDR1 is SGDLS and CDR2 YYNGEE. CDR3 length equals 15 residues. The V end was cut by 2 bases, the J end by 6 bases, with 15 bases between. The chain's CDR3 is CASSVGGWGSNEQFF. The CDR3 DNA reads TGTGCCAGCAGCGTCGGGGGATGGGGTAGCAATGAGCAGTTCTTC.

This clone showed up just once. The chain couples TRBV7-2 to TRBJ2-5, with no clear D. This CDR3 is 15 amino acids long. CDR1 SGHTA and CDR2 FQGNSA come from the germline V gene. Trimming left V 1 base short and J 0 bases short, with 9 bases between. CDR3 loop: CASSLVGSHQETQYF. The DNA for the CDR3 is TGTGCCAGCAGCTTAGTCGGGTCTCACCAAGAGACCCAGTACTTC.

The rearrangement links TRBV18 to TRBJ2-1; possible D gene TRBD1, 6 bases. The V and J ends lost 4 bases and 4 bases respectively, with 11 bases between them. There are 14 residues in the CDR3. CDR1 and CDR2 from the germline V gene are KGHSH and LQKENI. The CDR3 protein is CASSLTGLYNEQFF. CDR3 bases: TGTGCCAGCTCACTTACAGGGCTATACAATGAGCAGTTCTTC.

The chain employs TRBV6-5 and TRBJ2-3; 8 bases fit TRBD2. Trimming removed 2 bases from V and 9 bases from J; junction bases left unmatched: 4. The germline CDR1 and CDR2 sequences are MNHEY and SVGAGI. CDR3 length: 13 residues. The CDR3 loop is CASSYEGGRTQYF. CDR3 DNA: TGTGCCAGCAGTTACGAGGGCGGGAGGACGCAGTATTTT.

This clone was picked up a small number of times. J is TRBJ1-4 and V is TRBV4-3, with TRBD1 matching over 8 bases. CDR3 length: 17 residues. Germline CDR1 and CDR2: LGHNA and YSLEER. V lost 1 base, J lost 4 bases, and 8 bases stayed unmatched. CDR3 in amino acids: CASSQASSDRGNEKLFF. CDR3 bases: TGCGCCAGCAGCCAAGCTTCAAGTGACAGGGGTAATGAAAAACTGTTTTTT.

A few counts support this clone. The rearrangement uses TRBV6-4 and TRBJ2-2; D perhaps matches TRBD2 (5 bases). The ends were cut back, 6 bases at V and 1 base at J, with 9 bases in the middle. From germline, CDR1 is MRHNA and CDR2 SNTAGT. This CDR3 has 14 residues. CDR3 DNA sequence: TGTGCCAGCAGAGGACTGTTGAACACCGGGGAGCTGTTTTTT. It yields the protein CASRGLLNTGELFF.

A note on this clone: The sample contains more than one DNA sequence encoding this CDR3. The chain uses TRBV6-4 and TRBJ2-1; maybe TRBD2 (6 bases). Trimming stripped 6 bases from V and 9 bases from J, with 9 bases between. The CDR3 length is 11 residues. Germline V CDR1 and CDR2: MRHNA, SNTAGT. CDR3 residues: CASSAGSEQFF. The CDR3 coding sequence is TGTGCCAGCAGCGCCGGGAGTGAGCAGTTCTTC.

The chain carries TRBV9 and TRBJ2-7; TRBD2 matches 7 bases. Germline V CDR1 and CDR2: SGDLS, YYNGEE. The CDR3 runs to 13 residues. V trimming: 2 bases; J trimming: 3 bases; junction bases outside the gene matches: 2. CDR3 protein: CASSVGRIYEQYF. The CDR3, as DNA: TGTGCCAGCAGCGTCGGGAGGATCTACGAGCAGTACTTC.

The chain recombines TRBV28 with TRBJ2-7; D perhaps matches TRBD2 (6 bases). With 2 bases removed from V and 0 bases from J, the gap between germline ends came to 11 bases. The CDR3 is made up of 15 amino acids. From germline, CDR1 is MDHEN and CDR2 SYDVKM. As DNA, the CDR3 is TGTGCCAGCAGTTTAGGAGGGGTCCCCTCCTACGAGCAGTACTTC. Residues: CASSLGGVPSYEQYF.

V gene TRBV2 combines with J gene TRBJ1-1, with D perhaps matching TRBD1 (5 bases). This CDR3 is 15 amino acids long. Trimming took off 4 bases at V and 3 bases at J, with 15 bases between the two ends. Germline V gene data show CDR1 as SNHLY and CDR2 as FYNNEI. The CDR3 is CASSGISGFYTEAFF. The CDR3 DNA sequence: TGTGCCAGCAGTGGTATATCAGGGTTTTACACTGAAGCTTTCTTT.

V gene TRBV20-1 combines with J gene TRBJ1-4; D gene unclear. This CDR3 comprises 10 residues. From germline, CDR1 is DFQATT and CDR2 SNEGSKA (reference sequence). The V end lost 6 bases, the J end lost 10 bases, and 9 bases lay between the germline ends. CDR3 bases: TGCAGTGCAAAGCCTTCAAAACTGTTTTTT. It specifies CSAKPSKLFF.

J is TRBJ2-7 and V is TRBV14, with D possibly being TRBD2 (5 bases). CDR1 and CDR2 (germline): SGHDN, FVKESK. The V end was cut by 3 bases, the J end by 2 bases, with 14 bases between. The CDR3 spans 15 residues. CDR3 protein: CASSQTRTPPYEQYF. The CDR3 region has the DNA TGTGCCAGCAGCCAGACGAGGACTCCCCCCTACGAGCAGTACTTC.

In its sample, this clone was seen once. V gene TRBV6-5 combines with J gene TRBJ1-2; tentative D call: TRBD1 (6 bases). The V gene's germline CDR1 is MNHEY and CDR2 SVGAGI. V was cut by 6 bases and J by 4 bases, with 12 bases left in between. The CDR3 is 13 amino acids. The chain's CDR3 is CASSQGQLYGYTF. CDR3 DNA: TGTGCCAGCAGCCAAGGACAGCTCTATGGCTACACCTTC.

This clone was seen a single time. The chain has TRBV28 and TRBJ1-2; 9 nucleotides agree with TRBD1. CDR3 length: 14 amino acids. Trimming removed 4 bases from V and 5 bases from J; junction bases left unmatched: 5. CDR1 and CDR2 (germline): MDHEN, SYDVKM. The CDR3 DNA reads TGTGCCAGCAGTTCGGCGGGGACAGGGTATGGCTACACCTTC. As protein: CASSSAGTGYGYTF.

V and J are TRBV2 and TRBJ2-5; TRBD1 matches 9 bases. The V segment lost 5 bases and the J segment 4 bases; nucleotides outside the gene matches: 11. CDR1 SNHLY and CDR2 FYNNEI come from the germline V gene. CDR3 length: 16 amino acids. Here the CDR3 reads CASSSPSGTGLETQYF. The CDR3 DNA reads TGTGCCAGCAGTTCACCTTCCGGGACAGGGTTAGAGACCCAGTACTTC.

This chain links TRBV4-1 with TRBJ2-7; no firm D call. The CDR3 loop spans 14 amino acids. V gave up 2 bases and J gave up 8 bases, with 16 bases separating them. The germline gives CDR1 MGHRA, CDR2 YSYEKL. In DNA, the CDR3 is TGCGCCAGCAGCCAATCATTACTTATGAATAAGCAGTACTTC. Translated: CASSQSLLMNKQYF.

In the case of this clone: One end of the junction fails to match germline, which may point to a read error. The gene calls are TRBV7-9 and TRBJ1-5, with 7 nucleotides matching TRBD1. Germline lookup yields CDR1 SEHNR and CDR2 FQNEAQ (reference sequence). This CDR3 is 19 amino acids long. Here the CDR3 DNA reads TGTTCCAGCAGCTTAGGCCCCGACAGGGAGATTATTAGCAATCAGCCCCAGCATTTT. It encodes CSSSLGPDREIISNQPQHF. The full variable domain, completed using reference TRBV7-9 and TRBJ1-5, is DTGVSQNPRHKITKRGQNVTFRCDPISEHNRLYWYRQTLGQGPEFLTYFQNEAQLEKSRLLSDRFSAERPKGSFSTLEIQRTEQGDSAMYLCSSSLGPDREIISNQPQHFGDGTRLSIL.

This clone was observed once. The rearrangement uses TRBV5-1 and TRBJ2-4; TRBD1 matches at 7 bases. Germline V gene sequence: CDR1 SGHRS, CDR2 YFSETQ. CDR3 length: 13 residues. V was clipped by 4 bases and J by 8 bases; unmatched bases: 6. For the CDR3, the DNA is TGCGCCAGCAGCGGTGGGACAGCAGACATTCAGTACTTC. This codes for CASSGGTADIQYF.

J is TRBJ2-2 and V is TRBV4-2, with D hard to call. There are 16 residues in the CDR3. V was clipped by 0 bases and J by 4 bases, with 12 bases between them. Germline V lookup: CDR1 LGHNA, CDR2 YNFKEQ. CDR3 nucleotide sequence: TGTGCCAGCAGCCAAGATTTTTCAACACGCACCGGGGAGCTGTTTTTT. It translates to CASSQDFSTRTGELFF.

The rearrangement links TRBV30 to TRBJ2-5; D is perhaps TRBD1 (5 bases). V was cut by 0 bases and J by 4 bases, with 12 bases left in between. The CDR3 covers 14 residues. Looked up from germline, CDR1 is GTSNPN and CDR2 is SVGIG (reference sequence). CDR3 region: CAWSVKGLRETQYF. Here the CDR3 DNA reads TGTGCCTGGAGTGTCAAGGGGCTTCGAGAGACCCAGTACTTC.

The CDR3 loop reads CSALGQTGSVWTEAFF. CDR3 coding DNA: TGCAGCGCTCTAGGACAGACAGGGAGTGTGTGGACTGAAGCTTTCTTT. This chain uses TRBV29-1 with TRBJ1-1, with TRBD1 identical over 7 bases. The CDR3 loop spans 16 amino acids. Germline CDR1 reads SQVTM; CDR2 reads ANQGSEA. V gave up 7 bases and J gave up 5 bases; unmatched junction bases: 19.